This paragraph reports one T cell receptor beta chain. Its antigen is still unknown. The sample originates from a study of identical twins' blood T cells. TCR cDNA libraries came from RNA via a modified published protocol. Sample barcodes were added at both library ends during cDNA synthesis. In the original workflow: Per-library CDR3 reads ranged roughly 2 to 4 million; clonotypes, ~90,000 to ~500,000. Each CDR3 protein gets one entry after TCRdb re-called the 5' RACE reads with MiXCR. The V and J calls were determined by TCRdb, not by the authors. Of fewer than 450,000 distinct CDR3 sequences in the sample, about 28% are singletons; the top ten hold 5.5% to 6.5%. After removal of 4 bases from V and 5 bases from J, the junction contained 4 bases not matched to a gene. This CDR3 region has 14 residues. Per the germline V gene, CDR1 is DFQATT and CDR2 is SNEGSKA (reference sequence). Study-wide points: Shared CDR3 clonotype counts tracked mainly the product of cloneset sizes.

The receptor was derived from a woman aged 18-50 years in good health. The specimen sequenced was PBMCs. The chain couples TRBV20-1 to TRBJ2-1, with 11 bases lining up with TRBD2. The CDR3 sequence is CSATSGGRHNEQFF. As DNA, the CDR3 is TGCAGTGCTACTAGCGGGGGGCGACACAATGAGCAGTTCTTC.